One T cell receptor beta chain is described in this entry. Its specificity is unknown. MiXCR was run by TCRdb on the RT-PCR reads, yielding one entry per CDR3 protein. The data hold about 11,000 distinct CDR3 sequences, with under 85% observed a single time. The data are from a study of yellow fever vaccine responses in identical twins. Study-wide results and caveats: On the reported evidence, twins' vaccine T cell responses seemed partly convergent and partly personalized.

The CDR3 length is 12 residues. Trimming stripped 1 base from V and 2 bases from J, with 3 bases between. CDR1 and CDR2 from the germline V gene are SGHTA and FQGTGA. This chain links TRBV7-3 with TRBJ2-7; D not resolved. This specimen was T cells from blood (PBMCs), unsorted or a sorted subset (not recorded which), taken before or after yellow fever vaccination (not recorded which). This TCR was sampled from a woman between 18 and 30 years old who received the yellow fever vaccine. The CDR3 sequence is CASSLSPYEQYF. The CDR3 coding sequence is TGTGCCAGCAGCTTAAGCCCCTACGAGCAGTACTTC.